Listed below are T cell receptor beta chains from one sample, sequenced in a study of blood T cell repertoires in COVID-19. Assay: immunoSEQ multiplex PCR; the TCRdb copy retains only in-frame clones and omits some. This sample yields under 350,000 clones, of which around four fifths are seen a single time; about 5% belongs to the top ten. Sequencing used peripheral blood. Receptors were obtained from a man between 60 and 75 years old who had recovered from COVID-19. The CDR3 runs from the conserved cysteine through the conserved F or W. Each record gives: J gene, clone size, V gene, D gene, CDR3 DNA, CDR3 protein. A D gene is named only where the DNA matches it firmly. Rows may omit the clone size; those that give it use once, few, many or a size class.

>TRBJ1-4|.|TRBV28|.
TGTGCCAGCTGGGCAGCCGCGAATGAAAAACTGTTTTTT
CASWAAANEKLFF
>TRBJ1-5|.|TRBV19|TRBD1
TGTGCCAGTAGTCGCCAGGGGGACCGTAGCAATCAGCCCCAGCATTTT
CASSRQGDRSNQPQHF
>TRBJ2-4|.|TRBV10-2|.
TGCGCCAGCAGTGAGGGTGGCGGGGCGTCTACCAAAAACATTCAGTACTTC
CASSEGGGASTKNIQYF
>TRBJ1-2|.|TRBV25-1|.
TGTGCCAGCAGTGAGTGGGCAGGGGTCTATGGCTACACCTTC
CASSEWAGVYGYTF
>TRBJ1-1|.|TRBV24-1|TRBD1
TGTGCCACCAGCGCCAGCACAGGGGACACTGAAGCTTTCTTT
CATSASTGDTEAFF
>TRBJ2-7|.|TRBV5-1|TRBD2
TGCGCCAGCAGCACGGGACTAGCGGGAGGCACCAACTACGAGCAGTACTTC
CASSTGLAGGTNYEQYF
>TRBJ1-2|.|TRBV27|TRBD1
TGTGCCAGCAGTTTATCCAGGGGGCGTGGTGGCTACACCTTC
CASSLSRGRGGYTF
>TRBJ2-2|few|TRBV2|.
TGTGCCAGCAGTGAGGTGGGAGGAAACACCGGGGAGCTGTTTTTT
CASSEVGGNTGELFF
>TRBJ1-3|few|TRBV2|.
TGTGCCAGCAGGCAGGGATCCGGAAACACCATATATTTT
CASRQGSGNTIYF
>TRBJ2-3|.|TRBV7-9|TRBD1
TGTGCCAGCAGCTTAGCCCCCGGGACAGGGAATCTGGATACGCAGTATTTT
CASSLAPGTGNLDTQYF
>TRBJ1-3|.|TRBV10-3|TRBD1
TGTGCCATCAGGGGGACAGGAGGAAACACCATATATTTT
CAIRGTGGNTIYF
>TRBJ1-1|.|TRBV7-2|TRBD1
TGTGCCAGCAGCCCGCGACAGGGCCCCACTGAAGCTTTCTTT
CASSPRQGPTEAFF
>TRBJ2-2|.|TRBV28|TRBD2
TGTGCCAGCAGTTTGAGCGGGGGTACCGGGGAGCTGTTTTTT
CASSLSGGTGELFF
>TRBJ1-6|.|TRBV25-1|.
TGTGCCAGCAGTGGGCCGGGGGCACCCCTCCACTTT
CASSGPGAPLHF
>TRBJ2-1|.|TRBV19|TRBD2
TGTGCCATTCCGATTAGCGGGGGGGCCTACAATGAGCAGTTCTTC
CAIPISGGAYNEQFF
>TRBJ1-2|.|TRBV6-5|.
TGTGCCAGCACCCGGCGCGGGAGGGGACCCTATGGCTACACCTTC
CASTRRGRGPYGYTF
>TRBJ2-5|.|TRBV24-1|.
TGTGCCACCAGTGACGCGCAGGCCATTAGCGGCCAAGAGACCCAGTACTTC
CATSDAQAISGQETQYF
>TRBJ1-2|.|TRBV6-1|.
TGTGCCAGCAGTGAATCCCCGGGTGGTTCGGCAATAGATGGCTACACCTTC
CASSESPGGSAIDGYTF
>TRBJ2-3|.|TRBV2|TRBD2
TGTGCCAGCAGTGAGGGACTAGCGGCCACAGATACGCAGTATTTT
CASSEGLAATDTQYF
>TRBJ2-5|.|TRBV11-2|.
TGTGCCAGCAGCTTAAAAATTCAGGGAGGCGAGACCCAGTACTTC
CASSLKIQGGETQYF
>TRBJ2-2|.|TRBV4-1|.
TGCGCCAGCAGCCAAGGGTCAGGGAACACCGGGGAGCTGTTTTTT
CASSQGSGNTGELFF
>TRBJ1-5|few|TRBV28|.
TGTGCCAGCCCGTCCAGAACTCAGCCCCAGCATTTT
CASPSRTQPQHF